The TCR beta chain under discussion was sequenced for a study of CD8 T cells in ankylosing spondylitis. Study-level points and caveats: Previously reported in reactive arthritis synovial fluid and blood were some of the motif variants.

This clonotype appeared many times. Its antigen is as yet unknown. MiXCR, run by TCRdb on the 5' RACE reads, gives a single entry per CDR3 protein. This sample has about 240,000 distinct CDR3 sequences, with around 8% found just once. The junction had 4 bases not matched to a gene; V was cut back by 4 bases and J by 5 bases. Germline CDR1 and CDR2: DFQATT and SNEGSKA (reference sequence). The CDR3 is 13 amino acids. This clonotype originated in a female donor with ankylosing spondylitis or in good health (not recorded which). The sequenced sample was blood, either unsorted or a sorted T cell fraction (not recorded which). The rearrangement joins TRBV20-1 to TRBJ2-1; 8 bases match TRBD1. CDR3 sequence (DNA): TGCAGTGCTACTCGGACAGGGAACAATGAGCAGTTCTTC. Amino acid sequence: CSATRTGNNEQFF.